This TCR beta chain was documented in a study of tumor and adjacent non-tumor tissue in lung cancer. Findings and limits, study-wide: Patients with more diverse tumor TCRs had worse survival. Top 100 clones took a larger repertoire share in normal lung.

The library came from three nested PCR rounds adapted from ARM-PCR protocols. TCRdb recomputed calls from the multiplex PCR reads with MiXCR, one row per CDR3 protein. The sample includes more than 85,000 distinct CDR3 sequences, 60% to 80% of them seen just once. This CDR3 has 11 amino acids. CDR1 is MDHEN, CDR2 SYDVKM, per germline. Turning to this clonotype: Its target is unknown. At one boundary the junction diverges from the germline segment, which might be a read error.

The template was RNA from unsorted bulk tissue. This chain connects TRBV28 to TRBJ2-7; D not certain. This TCR was sampled from an older woman with non-small cell lung cancer. Sequencing used lung tumor tissue. CDR3 coding DNA: TGTACCAGTAGTTTGTGGCCCGAGCAGTACTTC. Translation gives CTSSLWPEQYF. Supplemented by reference TRBV28 and TRBJ2-7, the full variable domain reads DVKVTQSSRYLVKRTGEKVFLECVQDMDHENMFWYRQDPGLGLRLIYFSYDVKMKEKGDIPEGYSVSREKKERFSLILESASTNQTSMYLCTSSLWPEQYFGPGTRLTVT.